This T cell receptor (beta chain) comes out of a study of cytomegalovirus exposure and HLA in healthy donors. Findings of the study overall: What a later analysis showed was that several of the most significant clusters appeared linked to common viral pathogens. Earlier findings revealed that most TCR beta V segments proved productive either about 87% or about 30% of the time. Analyzed later, association rates of TCRs varied across HLA loci, with DRB1 most and HLA-C fewest.

CDR3 size: 16 residues. V was clipped by 4 bases and J by 1 base; unmatched bases: 0. Germline V gives CDR1 LNHDA, CDR2 SQIVND (reference sequence). Vbeta (60) and Jbeta (13) primers were used in the PCR. This table comes from immunoSEQ multiplex PCR, and its TCRdb copy is limited to in-frame clones, with some not included. The sample includes around 180,000 clones, 81% of them seen just once. Turning to this clone: What it recognizes is unknown.

The sequencing sample was made of PBMCs. The receptor's source is a young man in good health and CMV-seronegative. The J gene is TRBJ2-2, the V gene TRBV19, with TRBD2 identical over 13 bases. CDR3 nucleotides: TGTGCCAGTAGTAGACTAGCGGGGGGGAACACCGGGGAGCTGTTTTTT. This gives the protein CASSRLAGGNTGELFF.